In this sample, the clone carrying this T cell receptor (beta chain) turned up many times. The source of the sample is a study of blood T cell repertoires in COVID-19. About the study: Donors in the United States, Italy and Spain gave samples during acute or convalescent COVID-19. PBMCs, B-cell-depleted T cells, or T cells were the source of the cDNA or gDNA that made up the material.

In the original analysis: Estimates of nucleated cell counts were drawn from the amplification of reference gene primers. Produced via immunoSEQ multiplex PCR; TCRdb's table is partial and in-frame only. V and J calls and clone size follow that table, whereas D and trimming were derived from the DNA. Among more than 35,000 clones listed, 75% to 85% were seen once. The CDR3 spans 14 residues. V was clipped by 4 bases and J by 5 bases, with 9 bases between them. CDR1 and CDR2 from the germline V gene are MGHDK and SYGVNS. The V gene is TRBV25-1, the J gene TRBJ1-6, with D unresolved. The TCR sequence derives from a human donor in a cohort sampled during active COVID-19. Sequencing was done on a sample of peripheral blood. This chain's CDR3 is CASSVHPNNSPLHF. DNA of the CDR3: TGTGCCAGCAGTGTACATCCCAATAATTCACCCCTCCACTTT. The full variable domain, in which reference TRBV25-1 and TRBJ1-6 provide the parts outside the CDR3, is EADIYQTPRYLVIGTGKKITLECSQTMGHDKMYWYQQDPGMELHLIHYSYGVNSTEKGDLSSESTVSRIRTEHFPLTLESARPSHTSQYLCASSVHPNNSPLHFGNGTRLTVT.